The 25 T cell receptor beta chains below all came from one sample that was sequenced in a study of blood T cell repertoires in COVID-19 (dated by TCRdb to the early 2020s). To prepare the library, the immunoSEQ multiplex PCR assay was applied. Not all clones reach the TCRdb copy of this immuneACCESS table, which keeps in-frame sequences only. Checked studies attribute under half of the gap to unresolved V genes and leave the rest unexplained. The table for this sample lists under 250,000 clones; about 87% of them were counted only once. The ten largest clones take up over 6% of the sample. Material: peripheral blood. The receptors shown here come from a woman in her 70s with active or convalescent COVID-19.

J is TRBJ2-1 and V is TRBV24-1; 7 bases align to TRBD1. CDR3 length equals 19 residues. V lost 1 base, J lost 5 bases, and 16 bases stayed unmatched. The germline V gene has CDR1 KGHDR and CDR2 SFDVKD. DNA of the CDR3: TGTGCCACCAGTGATTTCAAGGGGGCCGCCCCCTCATTAAACAATGAGCAGTTCTTC. Translated: CATSDFKGAAPSLNNEQFF.

This chain connects TRBV27 to TRBJ2-5, with 8 nucleotides matching TRBD2. The germline gives CDR1 MNHEY, CDR2 SMNVEV (reference sequence). This CDR3 contains 16 residues. V dropped 5 bases and J dropped 7; count of bases not matched to a gene: 15. This CDR3 reads CASSPRGGGAQGTQYF. The CDR3 DNA is TGTGCCAGCAGTCCCCGGGGGGGAGGAGCACAGGGGACCCAGTACTTC.

This clone has just a few counts. As DNA, the CDR3 is TGTGCCAGTAGTATAACGGACAGGGCGGACTATGGCTACACCTTC. Amino acid sequence: CASSITDRADYGYTF. The gene calls are TRBV19 and TRBJ1-2; 8 bases match TRBD1. The CDR3 length is 15 residues. Germline-derived CDR1 and CDR2 are LNHDA and SQIVND (reference sequence). V lost 2 bases to trimming and J lost 3 bases; unmatched junction nucleotides: 5.

The genes are TRBV6-5 and TRBJ1-1, with D possibly being TRBD1 (5 bases). V shed 4 bases and J shed 5 bases, with 11 bases lying between them. Germline CDR1 and CDR2: MNHEY and SVGAGI. This CDR3 has 13 amino acids. The CDR3 here is CASSWQGQTEAFF. The CDR3 bases are TGTGCCAGCAGTTGGCAGGGTCAGACTGAAGCTTTCTTT.

With respect to this clone: This sample includes further DNA sequences coding for the same CDR3. V gene TRBV6-5 combines with J gene TRBJ1-2; weak D call: TRBD1 (6 bases). The V gene lost 4 bases and the J gene lost 3 bases, with 9 bases spanning the gap. CDR1 and CDR2 from the germline V gene are MNHEY and SVGAGI. The CDR3 contains 13 residues. This CDR3 is CASSLTGDYGYTF. CDR3 coding DNA: TGTGCCAGCAGTTTGACAGGTGACTATGGCTACACCTTC.

The rearrangement joins TRBV27 to TRBJ1-1; D is unclear. Germline V gene data show CDR1 as MNHEY and CDR2 as SMNVEV (reference sequence). There are 13 residues in the CDR3. V lost 2 bases and J 0 bases, leaving 4 bases between the germline ends. CDR3 sequence: CASSLTMNTEAFF. For the CDR3, the DNA is TGTGCCAGCAGTTTAACTATGAACACTGAAGCTTTCTTT.

The V gene is TRBV10-1, the J gene TRBJ1-3; TRBD1 matches 9 bases. Germline values: CDR1 WNHNN, CDR2 SYGVQD (reference sequence). This CDR3 comprises 20 residues. V trimming: 2 bases; J trimming: 0 bases; junction bases outside the gene matches: 14. CDR3 bases: TGCGCCAGCAGTGAGGGCCCCAACAGGGGGCGAATGGGCTCTGGAAACACCATATATTTT. Its protein product is CASSEGPNRGRMGSGNTIYF.

The count of this clone is one. The chain has TRBV4-1 and TRBJ1-5; D perhaps matches TRBD1 (5 bases). This CDR3 spans 15 amino acids. Trimming stripped 7 bases from V and 4 bases from J, with 17 bases between. From germline, CDR1 is MGHRA and CDR2 YSYEKL. The DNA of the CDR3 is TGCGCCAGCACACCGGTGGCGGGGGTTAATCAGCCCCAGCATTTT. Its translation is CASTPVAGVNQPQHF.

V and J are TRBV18 and TRBJ2-5, with a weak D call TRBD1 (7 bases). The CDR3 is made up of 16 amino acids. CDR1 and CDR2 from the germline V gene are KGHSH and LQKENI. V shed 1 base and J shed 5 bases, with 17 bases lying between them. The CDR3 DNA is TGTGCCAGCTCACCACTCGGGGCAGGGGGACTCGAGACCCAGTACTTC. Protein product: CASSPLGAGGLETQYF.

The chain has TRBV19 and TRBJ2-7; 8 nucleotides align to TRBD1. The junction had 9 bases not matched to a gene; V was cut back by 7 bases and J by 1 base. Per germline, CDR1 LNHDA and CDR2 SQIVND (reference sequence). The CDR3 covers 15 residues. The CDR3 here is CASTPTGEPSYEQYF. CDR3 bases: TGTGCCAGTACCCCGACAGGGGAACCTTCCTACGAGCAGTACTTC.

This sequence joins TRBV6-4 and TRBJ2-1; maybe TRBD2 (5 bases). The CDR3 has 13 residues. V was pared by 6 bases and J by 15 bases, with 21 bases between. Germline assignment: CDR1 MRHNA and CDR2 SNTAGT. The DNA of the CDR3 is TGTGCCAGCAGCGTATCCCTTGGAGGTCCGCGGTTCTTC. As protein: CASSVSLGGPRFF.

This chain connects TRBV14 to TRBJ2-5; D might be TRBD1 (6 bases). The CDR3 length is 14 residues. V lost 5 bases to trimming and J lost 5 bases, with 15 bases between them. From germline, CDR1 is SGHDN and CDR2 FVKESK. The CDR3 DNA reads TGTGCCAGCAGCTCCGGACAGCTTGGGGAGACCCAGTACTTC. Protein: CASSSGQLGETQYF.

CDR3 DNA sequence: TGCAGCGTCCTCCGGGACAGCTCTGGAAACACCATATATTTT. It encodes CSVLRDSSGNTIYF. The genes are TRBV29-1 and TRBJ1-3; 7 positions agree with TRBD1. CDR3 size: 14 residues. Germline CDR1 SQVTM, CDR2 ANQGSEA. After removal of 6 bases from V and 0 bases from J, the junction contained 5 bases not matched to a gene.

The rearrangement links TRBV6-5 to TRBJ2-7, with 12 bases matching TRBD1. This CDR3 is 14 amino acids long. V shed 6 bases, J shed 5 bases, and the junction held 5 bases outside the gene matches. From germline, CDR1 is MNHEY and CDR2 SVGAGI. The CDR3 DNA reads as TGTGCCAGCAGCCGCGGGACAGGGGGCGACGAGCAGTACTTC. It yields the protein CASSRGTGGDEQYF.

The CDR3 DNA reads TGTGCCAACCCCCGACGACAGGGTACAGAGCAGTACTTC. Its translation: CANPRRQGTEQYF. This chain joins TRBV27 and TRBJ2-7; 7 nucleotides align to TRBD1. Germline lookup yields CDR1 MNHEY and CDR2 SMNVEV (reference sequence). V lost 10 bases to trimming and J lost 7 bases; unmatched junction nucleotides: 13. The length of the CDR3 is 13 residues.

This clone appeared once. The chain employs TRBV18 and TRBJ2-5; D ambiguous. Trimming took 6 bases from V and 5 from J, leaving 22 bases between them. CDR1 and CDR2 (germline): KGHSH, LQKENI. The CDR3 extends over 16 amino acids. CDR3 bases: TGTGCCAGCTCTCTCCTAGTGCAAACCTCGACGGAGACCCAGTACTTC. Amino acids: CASSLLVQTSTETQYF.

V is TRBV7-2 and J is TRBJ2-5; 9 positions agree with TRBD2. The CDR3 consists of 15 residues. V lost 5 bases and J lost 5; bases outside the gene matches: 9. CDR1 and CDR2 from the germline V gene are SGHTA and FQGNSA. The CDR3 sequence is CASSHPSGGSETQYF. Here the CDR3 DNA reads TGTGCCAGCAGCCACCCCAGCGGGGGGAGTGAGACCCAGTACTTC. Full variable domain (outside the CDR3, taken from reference TRBV7-2 and TRBJ2-5): GAGVSQSPSNKVTEKGKDVELRCDPISGHTALYWYRQSLGQGLEFLIYFQGNSAPDKSGLPSDRFSAERTGGSVSTLTIQRTQQEDSAVYLCASSHPSGGSETQYFGPGTRLLVL.

The chain links TRBV6-1 to TRBJ1-2; 7 bases fit TRBD1. Germline CDR1 reads MNHNS; CDR2 reads SASEGT. The CDR3 is 14 residues long. The V segment lost 2 bases and the J segment 8 bases; nucleotides outside the gene matches: 8. DNA for the CDR3: TGTGCCAGCAGTGAATGGACAGGCTCTGGGGGCTACACCTTC. Translation: CASSEWTGSGGYTF.

The rearrangement joins TRBV5-1 to TRBJ2-7; TRBD1 aligns across 10 bases. CDR3 length equals 14 residues. V was clipped by 4 bases and J by 6 bases; unmatched bases: 7. From germline, CDR1 is SGHRS and CDR2 YFSETQ. The CDR3 here is CASSIPTGGGEQYF. In nucleotides, the CDR3 is TGCGCCAGCAGCATCCCGACAGGGGGCGGCGAGCAGTACTTC.

The rearrangement links TRBV18 to TRBJ1-5; no firm D call. This CDR3 spans 14 amino acids. Looked up from germline, CDR1 is KGHSH and CDR2 is LQKENI. V was pared by 6 bases and J by 7 bases, with 16 bases between. CDR3 nucleotide sequence: TGTGCCAGCTCGACCGGAGTCACTGGGCAGCCCCAGCATTTT. Its protein product is CASSTGVTGQPQHF.

The chain recombines TRBV4-1 with TRBJ2-3; 10 nucleotides match TRBD1. From germline, CDR1 is MGHRA and CDR2 YSYEKL. The V and J ends lost 2 bases and 2 bases, in that order; junction bases with no gene match: 7. CDR3 length: 17 residues. CDR3 nucleotide sequence: TGCGCCAGCAGCCAAAAGGACAGGGGGTTTGACACAGATACGCAGTATTTT. Translated, it gives CASSQKDRGFDTDTQYF.

The V and J genes are TRBV6-2 or TRBV6-3 and TRBJ2-1; the match to TRBD2 covers 12 bases. CDR3 length: 15 residues. The ends lost 5 bases at V and 7 bases at J; junction bases unmatched: 6. The germline gives CDR1 MNHEY, CDR2 SVGEGT. The CDR3 protein is CASSRTGTSGNEQFF. The CDR3 nucleotides are TGTGCCAGCAGTCGAACCGGGACTAGCGGGAATGAGCAGTTCTTC.

The rearrangement joins TRBV27 to TRBJ1-3, with 8 bases lining up with TRBD1. V was clipped by 5 bases and J by 1 base; unmatched bases: 7. This CDR3 spans 16 amino acids. The germline V gene has CDR1 MNHEY and CDR2 SMNVEV (reference sequence). The DNA for the CDR3 is TGTGCCAGCAGTCCTACAGGGGGTAGGTCTGGAAACACCATATATTTT. Amino acid sequence: CASSPTGGRSGNTIYF.

This clone was observed a handful of times. The chain has TRBV5-1 and TRBJ2-6, with TRBD1 matching 9 bases. CDR3 size: 19 residues. Unmatched junction bases numbered 13, after V lost 5 bases and J lost 1 base. Germline loops: CDR1 SGHRS, CDR2 YFSETQ. The CDR3 coding sequence is TGCGCCAGCAGTTCGACAAGCCGGGGACAGGGATCTGGGGCCAACGTCCTGACTTTC. Translated, it gives CASSSTSRGQGSGANVLTF.

The chain has TRBV7-2 and TRBJ2-1, with unresolved D. Germline-derived CDR1 and CDR2 are SGHTA and FQGNSA. Trimming took off 5 bases at V and 3 bases at J, with 5 bases between the two ends. This CDR3 contains 12 residues. The CDR3 region is CASSPGYNEQFF. The CDR3 DNA is TGTGCCAGCAGCCCGGGCTACAATGAGCAGTTCTTC.